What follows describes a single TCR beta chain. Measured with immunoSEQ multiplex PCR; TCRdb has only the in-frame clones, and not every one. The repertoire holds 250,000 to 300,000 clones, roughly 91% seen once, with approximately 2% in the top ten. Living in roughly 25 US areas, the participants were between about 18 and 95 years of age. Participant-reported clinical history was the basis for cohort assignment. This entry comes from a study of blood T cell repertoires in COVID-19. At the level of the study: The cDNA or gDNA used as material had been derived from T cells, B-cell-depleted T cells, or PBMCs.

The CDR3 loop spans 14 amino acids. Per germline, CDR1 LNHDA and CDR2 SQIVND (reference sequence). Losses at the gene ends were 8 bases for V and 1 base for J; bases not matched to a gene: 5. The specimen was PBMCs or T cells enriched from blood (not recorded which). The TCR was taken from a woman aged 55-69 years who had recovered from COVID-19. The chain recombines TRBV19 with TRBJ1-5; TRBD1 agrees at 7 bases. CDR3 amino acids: CASRTGRSNQPQHF. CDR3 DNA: TGTGCCAGTCGGACAGGTCGGAGCAATCAGCCCCAGCATTTT.